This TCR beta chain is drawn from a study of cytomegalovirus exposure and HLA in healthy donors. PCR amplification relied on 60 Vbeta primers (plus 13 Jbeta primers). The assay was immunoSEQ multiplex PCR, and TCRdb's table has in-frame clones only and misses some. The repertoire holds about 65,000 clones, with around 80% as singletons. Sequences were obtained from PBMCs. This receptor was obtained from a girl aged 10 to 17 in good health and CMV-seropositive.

The CDR3 DNA sequence: TGTGCCTGGAGTGCAAGACAGGGGGAAAACCAGTACTTC. Its translation: CAWSARQGENQYF. The chain couples TRBV30 to TRBJ2-5; 9 nucleotides align to TRBD1. CDR3 size: 13 residues. With 1 base clipped from V and 10 bases from J, the junction kept 7 bases outside the gene matches. CDR1 GTSNPN and CDR2 SVGIG come from the germline V gene (reference sequence). The complete variable domain, with remaining parts taken from reference TRBV30 and TRBJ2-5, reads SQTIHQWPATLVQPVGSPLSLECTVEGTSNPNLYWYRQAAGRGLQLLFYSVGIGQISSEVPQNLSASRPQDRQFILSSKKLLLSDSGFYLCAWSARQGENQYFGPGTRLLVL.